These T cell receptor beta chains were read from a single sample in a study of T cells after posttransplantation cyclophosphamide. Data came from immunoSEQ multiplex PCR; TCRdb stores just in-frame clones and leaves some out. Observed in the sample are 7,500 to 9,500 clones, none of them singletons. Sequenced here: PBMCs, sampled after an allogeneic stem cell transplant with post-transplant cyclophosphamide. The receptors come from a male patient between 25 and 40 years old who received an allogeneic stem cell transplant from an unrelated donor, was CMV-positive, and had acute and chronic GVHD. The graft donor may account for some of the T cells. Both conserved end residues are part of each CDR3. The order of the fields is J gene, V gene, D gene, clone size, CDR3 DNA, CDR3 protein. A D gene is named only where the DNA matches it firmly. Rows give clone size only sometimes, using once, few, many, or a class for an expanded clone.

TRBJ2-7 TRBV7-9 TRBD1 many TGTGCCAGCAGCTTAGGGACAGGTTCCTACGAGCAGTACTTC CASSLGTGSYEQYF
TRBJ2-5 TRBV5-6 NA many TGTGCCAGCAGCTTGGAGCAGGCGTACCAAGAGACCCAGTACTTC CASSLEQAYQETQYF
TRBJ1-1 TRBV6-5 TRBD1 many TGTGCCAGCAACCAGGGGGAAGCGAACACTGAAGCTTTCTTT CASNQGEANTEAFF
TRBJ1-2 TRBV7-9 NA NA TGTGCCAGCAGCCCTCGACAGATGTCTAACTATGGCTACACCTTC CASSPRQMSNYGYTF
TRBJ2-1 TRBV5-1 TRBD2 many TGCGCCAGCAGCTTGGTGGTAGCGGGCCCGGCCTACAATGAGCAGTTCTTC CASSLVVAGPAYNEQFF
TRBJ2-1 TRBV11-2 NA many TGTGCCAGCAGCTTAGTTGCTAGCCGCGCCCAGTTCTTC CASSLVASRAQFF
TRBJ1-2 TRBV7-9 TRBD1 many TGTGCCAGCAGCCAGCGACAGGGGCACTATGGCTACACCTTC CASSQRQGHYGYTF
TRBJ2-1 TRBV24-1 TRBD2 many TGTGCCACCAGTGGATCACCAAGCGGGGGCTACAATGAGCAGTTCTTC CATSGSPSGGYNEQFF
TRBJ2-6 TRBV12-3/TRBV12-4 NA many TGTGCCAGCAGTTTAAGGACACAGGTCTATATTACTGGGGCCAACGTCCTGACTTTC CASSLRTQVYITGANVLTF
TRBJ1-2 TRBV6-5 TRBD1 many TGTGCCAGCAGCTGGGGACAGGAGGGCGGCTACACCTTC CASSWGQEGGYTF
TRBJ2-5 TRBV11-2 NA many TGTGCCAGCAGCCACATAGGCGGGGATAGAGAGACCCAGTACTTC CASSHIGGDRETQYF
TRBJ2-5 TRBV4-3 NA many TGCGCCAGCAGCCAAGATCAGGGCTCTCTCGACCAAGAGACCCAGTACTTC CASSQDQGSLDQETQYF
TRBJ2-1 TRBV5-1 TRBD2 many TGCGCCAGCAGTCTGACTAGCGGGAGGGCGAAGCAGTTCTTC CASSLTSGRAKQFF
TRBJ2-1 TRBV29-1 TRBD2 many TGCAGCGTTGTTAGACTAGCGGGTGTATCTGTGAATGAGCAGTTCTTC CSVVRLAGVSVNEQFF
TRBJ1-2 TRBV12-3/TRBV12-4 NA many TGTGCCAGCAGCCGCTTAGGAGGGGCTGGTGGCTACACCTTC CASSRLGGAGGYTF
TRBJ2-5 TRBV2 TRBD2 many TGTGCCAGCAGAGGGAGCGGGACCGCTTATCAAGAGACCCAGTACTTC CASRGSGTAYQETQYF
TRBJ2-7 TRBV5-1 TRBD1 few TGCGCCAGCAGTCCACAGGGGAGTACCTACGAGCAGTACTTC CASSPQGSTYEQYF
TRBJ1-6 TRBV19 NA medium-sized TGTGCCAGTAGTGCACAGGGAGGGGGAGGGTCACCCCTCCACTTT CASSAQGGGGSPLHF
TRBJ2-3 TRBV24-1 TRBD1 many TGTGCCACCAGTGATCCAGGACAGGGTGCAGATACGCAGTATTTT CATSDPGQGADTQYF
TRBJ2-7 TRBV6-6 TRBD2 many TGTGCCAGCAGTCCCGGGCTAGCGGGAGGGCCTGAGTACTTC CASSPGLAGGPEYF
TRBJ2-3 TRBV12-3/TRBV12-4 TRBD2 NA TGTGCCAGCAGTCCTAGCGGGAGGGGGGGAGATACGCAGTATTTT CASSPSGRGGDTQYF
TRBJ2-2 TRBV11-2 TRBD2 many TGTGCCAGCAGCCCGCGGGGGGTTGAGGCCGGGGAGCTGTTTTTT CASSPRGVEAGELFF
TRBJ2-7 TRBV29-1 NA many TGCAGCGTTGAAGGAACGGGCTACGAGCAGTACTTC CSVEGTGYEQYF
TRBJ2-1 TRBV19 NA medium-sized TGTGCCAGTAGTTTACTACAGGGAAATGAGCAGTTCTTC CASSLLQGNEQFF
TRBJ1-1 TRBV14 NA many TGTGCCAGCAGCCAAGGCAATTCTAATAGAGATGACACTGAAGCTTTCTTT CASSQGNSNRDDTEAFF
TRBJ2-1 TRBV5-1 TRBD2 many TGCGCCAGCAGGACACTAGCGGAAGGGAATGAGCAGTTCTTC CASRTLAEGNEQFF
TRBJ2-1 TRBV11-2 TRBD2 many TGTGCCAGCAGTTCGTTTAGCGGGAGACGCTACAATGAGCAGTTCTTC CASSSFSGRRYNEQFF
TRBJ2-7 TRBV12-3/TRBV12-4 NA many TGTGCCAGCACTAGGGGGGGGCAGTCCCTCGAGCAGTACTTC CASTRGGQSLEQYF
TRBJ2-5 TRBV18 NA many TGTGCCAGCTCACCAAGGCAGATACAAGAGACCCAGTACTTC CASSPRQIQETQYF
TRBJ1-2 TRBV5-1 NA many TGCGCCAGCAGCAACACAGGTAGCTATGGCTACACCTTC CASSNTGSYGYTF
TRBJ2-5 TRBV4-3 TRBD2 NA TGCGCCAGCAGCCAAGAACTAGCGGGAGGGCCCTGGGAGACCCAGTACTTC CASSQELAGGPWETQYF
TRBJ2-3 TRBV7-2 NA many TGTGCCAGCAGCTTGTTAGCGGATAGCACAGATACGCAGTATTTT CASSLLADSTDTQYF
TRBJ2-7 TRBV6-5 TRBD1 many TGTGCCAGCAGCCGCGACAGGGGCGCCTACGAGCAGTACTTC CASSRDRGAYEQYF
TRBJ1-6 TRBV7-2 NA many TGTGCCAGCAGCTCCAATACTGTCGCCTCTCGCTCACCCCTCCACTTT CASSSNTVASRSPLHF
TRBJ2-2 TRBV12-3/TRBV12-4 TRBD1 many TGTGCCAGCAGGGCCGGGACAGGCCCCGGGGAGCTGTTTTTT CASRAGTGPGELFF
TRBJ2-1 TRBV19 NA medium-sized TGTGCCAGTAGTATAGACAGGGCGCGTGAGCAGTTCTTC CASSIDRAREQFF
TRBJ2-7 TRBV27 NA many TGTGCCAGCAGTTCACCCGATCGTGGCCGTTCAGGCCCCGAGCAGTACTTC CASSSPDRGRSGPEQYF
TRBJ2-3 TRBV6-2/TRBV6-3 TRBD2 NA TGTGCCAGCAGTTACTCGAAGCGGGGGAGCACAGATACGCAGTATTTT CASSYSKRGSTDTQYF
TRBJ1-5 TRBV5-6 NA many TGTGCCAGCAGCTTGGGTCCGTCAGGCAATCAGCCCCAGCATTTT CASSLGPSGNQPQHF
TRBJ2-2 TRBV12-3/TRBV12-4 TRBD1 few TGTGCCAGCAGTCCGTGGGACAGGGCCGTCGGGGAGCTGTTTTTT CASSPWDRAVGELFF
TRBJ1-2 TRBV7-2 NA many TGTGCCAGCAGCCCGGACGGACAGTTCTATGGCTACACCTTC CASSPDGQFYGYTF